This T cell receptor (beta chain) came from a study of PD-L1 blockade in urothelial cancer. Clones were read by immunoSEQ multiplex PCR, and TCRdb kept only the in-frame ones, dropping some. The sample holds 30,000 to 45,000 clones; around 80% are singletons and the top ten take around 17%. J lost 14 bases, V lost 0 bases, and 6 bases had no gene match. The CDR3 runs to 13 residues. Germline values: CDR1 LGHNA, CDR2 YSLEER. The clonotype was recovered from a man between 60 and 75 years old with urothelial cancer. The chain carries TRBV4-3 and TRBJ2-2; 7 bases fit TRBD2. The starting material was PBMCs, obtained around atezolizumab (anti-PD-L1) treatment. CDR3 in DNA: TGCGCCAGCAGCCAAGATCGCGGGGGAGAACTGTTTTTT. Protein sequence: CASSQDRGGELFF.